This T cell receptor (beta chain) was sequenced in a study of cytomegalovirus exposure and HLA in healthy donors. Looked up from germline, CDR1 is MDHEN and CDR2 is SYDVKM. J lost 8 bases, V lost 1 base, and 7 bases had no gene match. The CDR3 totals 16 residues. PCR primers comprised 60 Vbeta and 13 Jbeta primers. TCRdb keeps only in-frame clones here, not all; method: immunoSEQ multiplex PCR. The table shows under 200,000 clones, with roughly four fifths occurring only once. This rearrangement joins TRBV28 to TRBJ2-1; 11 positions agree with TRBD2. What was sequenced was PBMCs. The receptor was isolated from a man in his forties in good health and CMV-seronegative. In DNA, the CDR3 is TGTGCCAGCAGTTTATTGGGACTAGCGGTCTTGGATGAGCAGTTCTTC. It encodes CASSLLGLAVLDEQFF.